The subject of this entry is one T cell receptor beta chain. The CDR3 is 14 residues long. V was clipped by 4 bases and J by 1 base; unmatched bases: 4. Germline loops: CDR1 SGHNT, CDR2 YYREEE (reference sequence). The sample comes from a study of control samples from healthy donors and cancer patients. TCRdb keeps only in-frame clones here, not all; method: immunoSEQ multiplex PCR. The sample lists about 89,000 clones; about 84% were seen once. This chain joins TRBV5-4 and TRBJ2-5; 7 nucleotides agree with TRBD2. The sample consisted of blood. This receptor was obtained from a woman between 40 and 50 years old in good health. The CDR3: CASSAAGIQETQYF. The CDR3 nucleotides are TGTGCCAGCAGCGCAGCGGGGATCCAAGAGACCCAGTACTTC. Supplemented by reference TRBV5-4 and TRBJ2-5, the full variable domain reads ETGVTQSPTHLIKTRGQQVTLRCSSQSGHNTVSWYQQALGQGPQFIFQYYREEENGRGNFPPRFSGLQFPNYSSELNVNALELDDSALYLCASSAAGIQETQYFGPGTRLLVL.